This T cell receptor beta chain was captured in a study of blood T cell repertoires in COVID-19. The method was immunoSEQ multiplex PCR; TCRdb's version includes in-frame clones alone and lacks a portion of them. The sample shows some 140,000 clones, 65% to 90% of them seen only once. Sequenced: peripheral blood. The clonotype was recovered from a woman aged 55-69 years with COVID-19, enrolled during active disease.

In nucleotides, the CDR3 is TGTGCCAGCAGTGAGGGGGGGGTTGAAAAACTGTTTTTT. Encoded protein: CASSEGGVEKLFF. V usage is TRBV6-1 and J usage is TRBJ1-4; possible D gene TRBD1, 5 bases. The CDR3 runs to 13 residues. CDR1 and CDR2 (germline): MNHNS, SASEGT. V lost 3 bases and J 7 bases, leaving 9 bases between the germline ends.